This record concerns one TCR beta chain sequence. The data originate from a study of blood T cell repertoires in COVID-19. In the study overall: Collection of acute and convalescent COVID-19 samples took place in the United States, Italy and Spain. PBMCs, B-cell-depleted T cells, or T cells were the source of the cDNA or gDNA that made up the material.

J lost 5 bases, V lost 4 bases, and 13 bases had no gene match. CDR1 SGHDN and CDR2 FVKESK come from the germline V gene. There are 16 residues in the CDR3. As originally analysed: From reference gene primer amplification, estimates of nucleated cell counts were derived. TCRdb's copy holds only in-frame clones and misses some; the assay was immunoSEQ multiplex PCR. V, J and clone size reflect that table, while D and trimming were determined from the DNA. Among more than 200,000 clones listed, approximately 79% were seen once. This clonotype was obtained from a woman between 40 and 55 years old with active or convalescent COVID-19. Sequencing was performed on peripheral blood. The rearrangement links TRBV14 to TRBJ1-2, with 7 positions matching TRBD1. The CDR3 spells CASSRIDRAVGYGYTF. The CDR3 region has the DNA TGTGCCAGCAGCCGAATCGACAGGGCGGTAGGGTATGGCTACACCTTC.